This T cell receptor (beta chain) was documented in a study of T cells in Graves' hyperthyroidism and ophthalmopathy. Orbital computed tomography and thyroid ultrasound, together with serum TRAb and thyroxine and clinical symptoms, were used for diagnoses. Study conclusions and caveats: Most clonotypes expanded in thyroid above 0.001 were likewise present in blood. Stable hyperthyroidism was told apart from ophthalmopathy by a model built on 13 V-J features.

This clonotype has at least ten counts. The antigen remains undetermined. Amplification targeted TCR beta CDR3 regions from RNA transcripts. With the HTBI primer set, the TCR CDR3 went through a first round of RT-PCR. TCRdb fed the multiplex PCR reads into MiXCR, producing one record per CDR3 protein. The sample gives some 600,000 distinct CDR3 sequences, around 13% of which show up once; almost 6% is in the top ten. V lost 0 bases, J lost 2 bases, and 9 bases stayed unmatched. The CDR3 contains 18 residues. The germline V gene has CDR1 DFQATT and CDR2 SNEGSKA (reference sequence). Sequences were obtained from blood. The chain couples TRBV20-1 to TRBJ2-7; 14 positions match TRBD2. The source is a woman under 40 with Graves' hyperthyroidism that later progressed to Graves' ophthalmopathy. The CDR3 loop reads CSARDQTSGRAHPYEQYF. The CDR3 DNA reads as TGCAGTGCTAGAGATCAGACTAGCGGGAGGGCCCACCCCTACGAGCAGTACTTC.